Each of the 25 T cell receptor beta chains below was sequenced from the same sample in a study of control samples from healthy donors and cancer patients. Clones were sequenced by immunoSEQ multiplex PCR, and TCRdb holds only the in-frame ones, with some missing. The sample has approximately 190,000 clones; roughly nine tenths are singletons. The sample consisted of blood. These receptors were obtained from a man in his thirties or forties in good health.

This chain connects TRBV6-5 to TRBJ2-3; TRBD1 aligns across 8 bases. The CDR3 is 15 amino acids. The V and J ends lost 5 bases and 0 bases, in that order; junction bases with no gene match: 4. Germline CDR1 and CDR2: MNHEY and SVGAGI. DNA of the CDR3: TGTGCCAGCAGTCCGCGGACAGGGAGCACAGATACGCAGTATTTT. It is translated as CASSPRTGSTDTQYF.

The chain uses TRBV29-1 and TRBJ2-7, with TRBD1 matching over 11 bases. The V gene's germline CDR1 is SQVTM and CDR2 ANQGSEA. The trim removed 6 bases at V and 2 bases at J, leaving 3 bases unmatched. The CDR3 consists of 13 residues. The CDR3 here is CSVRDRGAYEQYF. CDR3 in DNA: TGCAGCGTGCGGGACAGGGGGGCCTACGAGCAGTACTTC.

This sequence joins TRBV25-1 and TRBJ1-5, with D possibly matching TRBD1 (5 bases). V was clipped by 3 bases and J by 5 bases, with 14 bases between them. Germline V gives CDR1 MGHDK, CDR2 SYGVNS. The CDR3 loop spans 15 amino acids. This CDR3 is CASSEGGTTDQPQHF. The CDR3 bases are TGTGCCAGCAGTGAGGGGGGGACCACCGATCAGCCCCAGCATTTT.

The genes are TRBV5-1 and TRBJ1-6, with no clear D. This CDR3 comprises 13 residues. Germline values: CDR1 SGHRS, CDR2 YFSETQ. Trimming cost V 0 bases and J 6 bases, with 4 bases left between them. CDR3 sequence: CASSLGGNSPLHF. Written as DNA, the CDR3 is TGCGCCAGCAGCTTGGGGGGTAATTCACCCCTCCACTTT.

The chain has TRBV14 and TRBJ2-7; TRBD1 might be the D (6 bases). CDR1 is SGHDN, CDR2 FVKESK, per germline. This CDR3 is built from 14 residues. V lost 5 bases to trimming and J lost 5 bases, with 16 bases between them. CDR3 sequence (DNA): TGTGCCAGCAGCGGGTGGACAGACCCTAACGAGCAGTACTTC. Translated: CASSGWTDPNEQYF.

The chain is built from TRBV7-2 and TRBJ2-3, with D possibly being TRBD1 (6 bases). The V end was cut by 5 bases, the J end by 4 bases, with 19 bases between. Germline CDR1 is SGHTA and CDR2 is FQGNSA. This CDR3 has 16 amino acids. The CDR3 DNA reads TGTGCCAGCAGCACCCGGGCCACAGGGTGGGCAGATACGCAGTATTTT. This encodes CASSTRATGWADTQYF. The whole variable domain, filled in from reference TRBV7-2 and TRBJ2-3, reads GAGVSQSPSNKVTEKGKDVELRCDPISGHTALYWYRQSLGQGLEFLIYFQGNSAPDKSGLPSDRFSAERTGGSVSTLTIQRTQQEDSAVYLCASSTRATGWADTQYFGPGTRLTVL.

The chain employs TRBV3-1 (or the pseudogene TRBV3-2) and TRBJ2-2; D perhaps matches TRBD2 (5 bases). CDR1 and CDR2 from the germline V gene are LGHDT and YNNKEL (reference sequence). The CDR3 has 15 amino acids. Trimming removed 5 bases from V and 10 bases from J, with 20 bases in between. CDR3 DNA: TGTGCCAGCAGCAGCTACAGAGGGTCAATCGAGGAGCTGTTTTTT. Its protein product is CASSSYRGSIEELFF.

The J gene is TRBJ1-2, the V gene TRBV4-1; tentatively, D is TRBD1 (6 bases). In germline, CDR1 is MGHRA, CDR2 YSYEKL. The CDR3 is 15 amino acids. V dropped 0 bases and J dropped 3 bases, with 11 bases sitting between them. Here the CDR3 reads CASSQDYGGDYGYTF. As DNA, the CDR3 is TGCGCCAGCAGCCAAGATTATGGGGGCGACTATGGCTACACCTTC.

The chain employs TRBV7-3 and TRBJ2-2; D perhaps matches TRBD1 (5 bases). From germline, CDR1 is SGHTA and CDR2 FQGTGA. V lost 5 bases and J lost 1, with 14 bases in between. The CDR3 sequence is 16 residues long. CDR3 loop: CASSLVPGLNTGELFF. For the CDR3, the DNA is TGTGCCAGCAGCCTGGTCCCAGGGCTGAACACCGGGGAGCTGTTTTTT.

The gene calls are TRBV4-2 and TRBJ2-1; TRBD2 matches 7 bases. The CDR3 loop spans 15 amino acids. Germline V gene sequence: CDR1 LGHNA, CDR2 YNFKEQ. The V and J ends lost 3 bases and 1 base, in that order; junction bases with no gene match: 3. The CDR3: CASSQILASYNEQFF. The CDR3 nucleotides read TGTGCCAGCAGCCAGATACTAGCGTCCTACAATGAGCAGTTCTTC.

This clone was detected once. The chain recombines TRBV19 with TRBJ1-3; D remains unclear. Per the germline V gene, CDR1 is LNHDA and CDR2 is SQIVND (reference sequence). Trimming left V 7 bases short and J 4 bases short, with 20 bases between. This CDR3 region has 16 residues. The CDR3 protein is CASNGRINAEGNTIYF. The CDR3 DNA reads TGTGCCAGTAATGGAAGGATCAACGCGGAGGGAAACACCATATATTTT. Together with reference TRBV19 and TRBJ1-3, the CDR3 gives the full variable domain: DGGITQSPKYLFRKEGQNVTLSCEQNLNHDAMYWYRQDPGQGLRLIYYSQIVNDFQKGDIAEGYSVSREKKESFPLTVTSAQKNPTAFYLCASNGRINAEGNTIYFGEGSWLTVV.

This CDR3 is CASSLDPTRGPLHF. DNA of the CDR3: TGTGCCAGCAGCTTGGACCCCACCAGGGGCCCCCTCCACTTT. This sequence joins TRBV5-4 and TRBJ1-6, with D perhaps matching TRBD1 (6 bases). The V and J ends lost 0 bases and 13 bases respectively, with 14 bases between them. Germline V CDR1 and CDR2: SGHNT, YYREEE (reference sequence). This CDR3 comprises 14 residues.

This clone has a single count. The CDR3 region has the DNA TGTGCCTGGAGCGGGGGGGGCGAGCAGTACTTC. It codes for CAWSGGGEQYF. The V call is TRBV30, the J call TRBJ2-7, with TRBD2 matching over 8 bases. V gave up 3 bases and J gave up 6 bases; unmatched junction bases: 1. Germline lookup yields CDR1 GTSNPN and CDR2 SVGIG (reference sequence). This CDR3 comprises 11 residues.

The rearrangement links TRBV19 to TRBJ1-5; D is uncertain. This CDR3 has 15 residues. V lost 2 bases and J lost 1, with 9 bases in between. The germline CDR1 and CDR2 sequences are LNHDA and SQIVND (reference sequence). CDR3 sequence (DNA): TGTGCCAGTAGTATAAGGGCCGGGAGCAATCAGCCCCAGCATTTT. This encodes CASSIRAGSNQPQHF.

CDR3 bases: TGTGCCAGCAGCGTAGGTCCGGGACTACCTAGCCAGCAGTACTTC. Its protein product is CASSVGPGLPSQQYF. The J gene is TRBJ2-7, the V gene TRBV9; 7 bases line up with TRBD2. The length of the CDR3 is 15 residues. With V trimmed by 0 bases and J by 8 bases, 11 bases remained unmatched. Germline V CDR1 and CDR2: SGDLS, YYNGEE.

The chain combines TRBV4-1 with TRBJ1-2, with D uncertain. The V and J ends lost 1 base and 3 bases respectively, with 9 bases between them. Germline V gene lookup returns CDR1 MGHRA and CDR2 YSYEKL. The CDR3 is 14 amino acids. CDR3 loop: CASSQGETDYGYTF. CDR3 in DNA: TGCGCCAGCAGCCAAGGAGAGACGGACTATGGCTACACCTTC.

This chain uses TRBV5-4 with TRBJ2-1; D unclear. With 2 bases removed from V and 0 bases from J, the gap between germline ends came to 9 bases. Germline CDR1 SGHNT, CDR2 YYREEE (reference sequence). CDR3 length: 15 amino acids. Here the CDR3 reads CASSLGGYSYNEQFF. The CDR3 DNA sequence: TGTGCCAGCAGCTTAGGCGGATACTCCTACAATGAGCAGTTCTTC.

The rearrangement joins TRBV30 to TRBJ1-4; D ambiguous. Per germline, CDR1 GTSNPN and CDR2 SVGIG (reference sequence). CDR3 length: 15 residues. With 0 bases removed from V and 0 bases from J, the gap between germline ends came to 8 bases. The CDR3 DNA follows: TGTGCCTGGAGTGTATCGGGCGCAACTAATGAAAAACTGTTTTTT. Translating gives CAWSVSGATNEKLFF. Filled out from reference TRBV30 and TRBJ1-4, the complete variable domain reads SQTIHQWPATLVQPVGSPLSLECTVEGTSNPNLYWYRQAAGRGLQLLFYSVGIGQISSEVPQNLSASRPQDRQFILSSKKLLLSDSGFYLCAWSVSGATNEKLFFGSGTQLSVL.

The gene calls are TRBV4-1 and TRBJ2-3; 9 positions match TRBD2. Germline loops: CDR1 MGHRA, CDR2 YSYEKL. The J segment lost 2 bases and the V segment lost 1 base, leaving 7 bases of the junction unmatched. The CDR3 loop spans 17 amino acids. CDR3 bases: TGCGCCAGCAGCCAAGTCCCCCTAGCGGGACTCACAGATACGCAGTATTTT. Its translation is CASSQVPLAGLTDTQYF.

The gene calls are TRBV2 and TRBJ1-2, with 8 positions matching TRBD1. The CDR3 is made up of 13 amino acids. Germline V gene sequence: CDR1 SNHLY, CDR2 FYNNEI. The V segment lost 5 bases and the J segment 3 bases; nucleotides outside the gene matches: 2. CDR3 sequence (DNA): TGTGCCAGCAGTCAACAGGGGGACTATGGCTACACCTTC. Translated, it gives CASSQQGDYGYTF.

This CDR3 is CASSLGQGVALTF. The CDR3 DNA reads as TGTGCCAGCAGTTTGGGTCAGGGAGTGGCCCTGACTTTC. The gene calls are TRBV27 and TRBJ2-6; D could derive from TRBD1 or TRBD2 (5 bases each). V gave up 3 bases and J gave up 15 bases, with 15 bases separating them. This CDR3 region has 13 residues. The germline CDR1 and CDR2 sequences are MNHEY and SMNVEV (reference sequence).

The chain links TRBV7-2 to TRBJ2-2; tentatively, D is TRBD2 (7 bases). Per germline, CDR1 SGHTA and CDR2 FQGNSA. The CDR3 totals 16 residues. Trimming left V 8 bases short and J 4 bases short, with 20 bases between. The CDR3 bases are TGTGCCAGCCCCCTAAGGGGGGGCGTGGGCACCGGGGAGCTGTTTTTT. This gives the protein CASPLRGGVGTGELFF. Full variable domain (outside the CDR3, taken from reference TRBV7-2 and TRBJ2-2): GAGVSQSPSNKVTEKGKDVELRCDPISGHTALYWYRQSLGQGLEFLIYFQGNSAPDKSGLPSDRFSAERTGGSVSTLTIQRTQQEDSAVYLCASPLRGGVGTGELFFGEGSRLTVL.

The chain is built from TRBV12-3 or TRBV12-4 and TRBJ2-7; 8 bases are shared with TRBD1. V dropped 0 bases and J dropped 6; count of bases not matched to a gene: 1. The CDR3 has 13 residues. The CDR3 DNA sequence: TGTGCCAGCAGTTTAGCCACAGGGGGCGAGCAGTACTTC. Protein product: CASSLATGGEQYF.

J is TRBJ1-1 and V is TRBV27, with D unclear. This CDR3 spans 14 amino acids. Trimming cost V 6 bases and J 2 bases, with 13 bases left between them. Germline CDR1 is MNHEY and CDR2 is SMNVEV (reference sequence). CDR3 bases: TGTGCCAGCAGCCTCTCAGCGGGAAACACTGAAGCTTTCTTT. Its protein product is CASSLSAGNTEAFF.

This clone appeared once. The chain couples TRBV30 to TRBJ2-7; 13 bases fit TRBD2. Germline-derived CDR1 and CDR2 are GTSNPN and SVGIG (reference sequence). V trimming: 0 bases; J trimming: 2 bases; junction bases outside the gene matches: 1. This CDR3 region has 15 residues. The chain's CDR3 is CAWSVGLAGTYEQYF. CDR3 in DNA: TGTGCCTGGAGTGTGGGACTAGCGGGGACCTACGAGCAGTACTTC.